One and the same sample provided the 15 T cell receptor beta chains below, sequenced in a study of control samples from healthy donors and cancer patients. Libraries were prepared by immunoSEQ multiplex PCR; TCRdb keeps only in-frame clonotypes and omits some of them. The sample includes about 170,000 clones, 91% of them seen just once. The specimen was blood. Receptors were obtained from a woman in her twenties or thirties in good health.

In this sample, this clone turned up once. This chain links TRBV19 with TRBJ2-7; TRBD1 matches at 9 bases. The trim removed 3 bases at V and 0 bases at J, leaving 3 bases unmatched. CDR3 length: 15 residues. Germline CDR1 and CDR2: LNHDA and SQIVND (reference sequence). As DNA, the CDR3 is TGTGCCAGTAGTATCGTGGGACAGGGCTCCTACGAGCAGTACTTC. This translates into CASSIVGQGSYEQYF.

The chain has TRBV24-1 and TRBJ2-1; 7 nucleotides align to TRBD2. The V and J ends lost 0 bases and 5 bases, in that order; junction bases with no gene match: 9. Germline CDR1 is KGHDR and CDR2 is SFDVKD. This CDR3 is built from 17 residues. The CDR3 DNA follows: TGTGCCACCAGTGATTTGCGGGGCGGGAGAGGGAACAATGAGCAGTTCTTC. Translating it yields CATSDLRGGRGNNEQFF.

The chain is built from TRBV11-3 and TRBJ2-5; a weak D match, TRBD1 (6 bases). The germline V and J ends were trimmed by 5 bases and 2 bases, with 12 bases remaining between them. This CDR3 spans 14 amino acids. Germline V CDR1 and CDR2: SGHNT, YENEEA. The CDR3 bases are TGTGCCAGCAGCCTTGCCGGGACACAAGAGACCCAGTACTTC. This sequence encodes CASSLAGTQETQYF.

This chain joins TRBV7-9 and TRBJ2-3; 13 bases line up with TRBD2. CDR3 length equals 17 residues. Per the germline V gene, CDR1 is SEHNR and CDR2 is FQNEAQ (reference sequence). J lost 0 bases, V lost 5 bases, and 5 bases had no gene match. This chain's CDR3 is CASSQLAGGASTDTQYF. CDR3 DNA: TGTGCCAGCAGCCAACTAGCGGGGGGGGCTAGCACAGATACGCAGTATTTT.

V is TRBV5-6 and J is TRBJ2-1; 10 bases agree with TRBD1. This CDR3 contains 16 residues. Germline lookup yields CDR1 SGHDT and CDR2 YYEEEE. V lost 0 bases and J lost 7; bases outside the gene matches: 7. CDR3 in amino acids: CASSLGQGARLNEQFF. The CDR3 bases are TGTGCCAGCAGCTTGGGACAGGGGGCTAGATTGAATGAGCAGTTCTTC.

The DNA of the CDR3 is TGCGCCAGCAGCTTGGTGCCGACAGGGGGCGAGACCCAGTACTTC. This sequence encodes CASSLVPTGGETQYF. This chain joins TRBV5-1 and TRBJ2-5; 10 bases are shared with TRBD1. CDR1 and CDR2 (germline): SGHRS, YFSETQ. The CDR3 contains 15 residues. V shed 0 bases and J 5 bases; nucleotides not matched to a gene: 4. Full variable domain (remainder filled in from reference TRBV5-1 and TRBJ2-5): KAGVTQTPRYLIKTRGQQVTLSCSPISGHRSVSWYQQTPGQGLQFLFEYFSETQRNKGNFPGRFSGRQFSNSRSEMNVSTLELGDSALYLCASSLVPTGGETQYFGPGTRLLVL.

The CDR3 DNA follows: TGCAGTGCTAGTATGAGCTATGGCTACACCTTC. Amino acids: CSASMSYGYTF. This chain joins TRBV20-1 and TRBJ1-2; D is unresolved. This CDR3 region has 11 residues. The V gene's germline CDR1 is DFQATT and CDR2 SNEGSKA (reference sequence). The V end was cut by 3 bases, the J end by 4 bases, with 6 bases between.

The chain links TRBV28 to TRBJ2-3, with 8 bases aligning to TRBD2. CDR1 is MDHEN and CDR2 is SYDVKM in the germline V gene. Germline trimming cut 11 bases from V and 1 base from J; bases unmatched to any gene: 5. The CDR3 contains 13 residues. CDR3 residues: CAVGRGGTDTQYF. CDR3 in DNA: TGTGCCGTAGGGCGGGGGGGCACAGATACGCAGTATTTT.

The CDR3 bases are TGTGCCAGCTCACCACTAGCGGGAGGCTACACCTTC. It is translated as CASSPLAGGYTF. This chain connects TRBV18 to TRBJ1-2; D not resolved. The CDR3 spans 12 residues. V shed 1 base and J shed 8 bases, with 8 bases lying between them. The germline CDR1 and CDR2 sequences are KGHSH and LQKENI. The full variable domain, with the rest looked up from reference TRBV18 and TRBJ1-2, is NAGVMQNPRHLVRRRGQEARLRCSPMKGHSHVYWYRQLPEEGLKFMVYLQKENIIDESGMPKERFSAEFPKEGPSILRIQQVVRGDSAAYFCASSPLAGGYTFGSGTRLTVV.

This clone was detected once. The chain has TRBV27 and TRBJ2-5; maybe TRBD1 (6 bases). The CDR3 is 12 residues long. The V gene's germline CDR1 is MNHEY and CDR2 SMNVEV (reference sequence). V was clipped by 6 bases and J by 2 bases, with 7 bases between them. In DNA form, the CDR3 reads TGTGCCAGCAGGACAGGACAAGAGACCCAGTACTTC. It codes for CASRTGQETQYF.

V usage is TRBV15 and J usage is TRBJ1-1, with 10 bases aligning to TRBD1. The V and J ends lost 7 bases and 5 bases, in that order; junction bases with no gene match: 16. The CDR3 is 17 amino acids. The V gene's germline CDR1 is LNHNV and CDR2 YYDKDF (reference sequence). As DNA, the CDR3 is TGTGCCACCACCACCCGGCCTGGGACAGGGGCTGGGACTGAAGCTTTCTTT. This sequence encodes CATTTRPGTGAGTEAFF.

The chain uses TRBV3-1 (or the pseudogene TRBV3-2) and TRBJ1-6; the D is unclear. This CDR3 has 14 residues. Germline V gene sequence: CDR1 LGHDT, CDR2 YNNKEL (reference sequence). Trimming shortened V by 3 bases and J by 4 bases, and 7 bases separated the two germline ends. CDR3 sequence: CASSHLSYNSPLHF. As DNA, the CDR3 is TGTGCCAGCAGCCATCTAAGTTATAATTCACCCCTCCACTTT.

The chain employs TRBV6-2 or TRBV6-3 and TRBJ2-5, with D unresolved. The V gene lost 2 bases and the J gene lost 4 bases, with 11 bases spanning the gap. Germline assignment: CDR1 MNHEY and CDR2 SVGEGT. The CDR3 length is 14 residues. In DNA form, the CDR3 reads TGTGCCAGCAGTTACATCCCGGGTGCAGAGACCCAGTACTTC. Amino acid sequence: CASSYIPGAETQYF.

The chain combines TRBV6-6 with TRBJ2-1; no clear D gene. Trimming removed 0 bases at V and 5 bases at J, with 2 bases between. Germline V lookup: CDR1 MNHNY, CDR2 SVGAGI (reference sequence). This CDR3 region has 12 residues. The CDR3 sequence: CASSYSNNEQFF. As DNA, the CDR3 is TGTGCCAGCAGTTACTCGAACAATGAGCAGTTCTTC.

J is TRBJ2-5 and V is TRBV6-5, with TRBD2 identical over 10 bases. The CDR3 extends over 14 amino acids. Per the germline V gene, CDR1 is MNHEY and CDR2 is SVGAGI. The V segment lost 5 bases and the J segment 2 bases; nucleotides outside the gene matches: 2. The CDR3 spells CASSTLAGQETQYF. In DNA form, the CDR3 reads TGTGCCAGCAGTACACTAGCGGGGCAAGAGACCCAGTACTTC.